These 23 T cell receptor beta chains came from one sample sequenced in a study of T cell responses to AZD1222 COVID-19 vaccine. TCRdb's copy holds only in-frame clones and misses some; the assay was immunoSEQ multiplex PCR. The repertoire holds 90,000 to 120,000 clones, with roughly 86% as singletons. Sequenced material: peripheral blood, taken on day 0 of AZD1222 vaccination. The receptors were sampled from an adult in good health.

V is TRBV28 and J is TRBJ1-1; 7 nucleotides match TRBD1. With V trimmed by 5 bases and J by 4 bases, 7 bases remained unmatched. Germline values: CDR1 MDHEN, CDR2 SYDVKM. The CDR3 extends over 14 amino acids. The CDR3: CASSPGQVSTEAFF. CDR3 sequence (DNA): TGTGCCAGCAGTCCTGGACAGGTCTCCACTGAAGCTTTCTTT.

This sequence joins TRBV6-2 or TRBV6-3 and TRBJ2-5; either TRBD1 or TRBD2 may fit D (5 bases each). This CDR3 is built from 13 residues. CDR1 and CDR2 from the germline V gene are MNHEY and SVGEGT. With 2 bases removed from V and 2 bases from J, the gap between germline ends came to 6 bases. The DNA for the CDR3 is TGTGCCAGCAGTTACGGGGGACAAGAGACCCAGTACTTC. Its translation: CASSYGGQETQYF.

This clone is a singleton in its sample. V gene TRBV28 combines with J gene TRBJ1-2, with a possible D match to TRBD1 (6 bases). The length of the CDR3 is 17 residues. V lost 2 bases and J 2 bases, leaving 18 bases between the germline ends. CDR1 and CDR2 (germline): MDHEN, SYDVKM. The CDR3 DNA sequence: TGTGCCAGCAGTTTAGTCCCGGGGGCGGGTTCCAACTATGGCTACACCTTC. It translates to CASSLVPGAGSNYGYTF.

The chain combines TRBV19 with TRBJ1-4; D gene ambiguous. CDR1 is LNHDA, CDR2 SQIVND, per germline (reference sequence). The V gene lost 10 bases and the J gene lost 4 bases, with 13 bases spanning the gap. The CDR3 length is 13 residues. CDR3 residues: CATPGEFNEKLFF. CDR3 DNA sequence: TGTGCCACCCCTGGGGAGTTTAATGAAAAACTGTTTTTT. Variable domain in full (rest from reference TRBV19 and TRBJ1-4): DGGITQSPKYLFRKEGQNVTLSCEQNLNHDAMYWYRQDPGQGLRLIYYSQIVNDFQKGDIAEGYSVSREKKESFPLTVTSAQKNPTAFYLCATPGEFNEKLFFGSGTQLSVL.

J is TRBJ1-2 and V is TRBV6-1, with D uncertain. The CDR3 sequence is 17 residues long. V dropped 1 base and J dropped 0 bases, with 15 bases sitting between them. Germline CDR1 MNHNS, CDR2 SASEGT. The CDR3 coding sequence is TGTGCCAGCAGTGAAGTGCCGGGCCGGTACCCTAACTATGGCTACACCTTC. This sequence encodes CASSEVPGRYPNYGYTF.

The gene calls are TRBV19 and TRBJ1-2; the D gene is possibly TRBD1 (5 bases). CDR1 is LNHDA, CDR2 SQIVND, per germline (reference sequence). V was pared by 2 bases and J by 8 bases, with 15 bases between. The CDR3 runs 14 residues. The CDR3 spells CASSILDQGYGYTF. CDR3 nucleotides: TGTGCCAGTAGTATACTCGATCAGGGCTACGGCTACACCTTC.

The V and J genes are TRBV7-6 and TRBJ2-3; D is unclear. Germline V gene data show CDR1 as SGHVS and CDR2 as FNYEAQ. V was trimmed by 2 bases and J by 6 bases, leaving 12 bases between them. CDR3 length equals 14 residues. Written as DNA, the CDR3 is TGTGCCAGCAGCTTAAGTAGTGCAGCCGATACGCAGTATTTT. Amino acids: CASSLSSAADTQYF.

The chain carries TRBV28 and TRBJ2-4; D is possibly TRBD2 (7 bases). CDR1 is MDHEN and CDR2 is SYDVKM in the germline V gene. The V end was cut by 3 bases, the J end by 0 bases, with 27 bases between. The length of the CDR3 is 21 residues. The CDR3 reads CASSFNFGQLGGKVAKNIQYF. The CDR3 coding sequence is TGTGCCAGCAGTTTTAACTTTGGACAGCTGGGGGGGAAAGTAGCCAAAAACATTCAGTACTTC.

The V call is TRBV6-5, the J call TRBJ2-1; D is unclear. The CDR3 contains 15 residues. Trimming pared 0 bases from V and 6 bases from J, leaving 12 bases between. Per germline, CDR1 MNHEY and CDR2 SVGAGI. The CDR3 spells CASSYSKWYTNEQFF. CDR3 nucleotide sequence: TGTGCCAGCAGTTACTCGAAATGGTATACCAATGAGCAGTTCTTC.

The chain recombines TRBV28 with TRBJ1-5; no clear D. In germline, CDR1 is MDHEN, CDR2 SYDVKM. The CDR3 contains 15 residues. The ends were cut back, 2 bases at V and 4 bases at J, with 12 bases in the middle. Written as DNA, the CDR3 is TGTGCCAGCAGTTTACGTTCGGTAGGAAATCAGCCCCAGCATTTT. As protein: CASSLRSVGNQPQHF.

This clone has only a few counts. The J gene is TRBJ1-4, the V gene TRBV5-5, with TRBD1 matching 7 bases. The CDR3 length is 15 residues. V trimming: 0 bases; J trimming: 5 bases; junction bases outside the gene matches: 4. Per germline, CDR1 SGHKS and CDR2 YYEKEE (reference sequence). The CDR3 sequence is CASSLGGQLNEKLFF. CDR3 sequence (DNA): TGTGCCAGCAGCTTGGGGGGACAGCTAAATGAAAAACTGTTTTTT.

The rearrangement joins TRBV19 to TRBJ1-2; TRBD1 matches 7 bases. V shed 4 bases, J shed 5 bases, and the junction held 13 bases outside the gene matches. The CDR3 sequence is 16 residues long. Looked up from germline, CDR1 is LNHDA and CDR2 is SQIVND (reference sequence). For the CDR3, the DNA is TGTGCCAGTAGTACCCGACAGGGCGCGGGTGTTTATGGCTACACCTTC. It encodes CASSTRQGAGVYGYTF.

This clone appeared once. V gene TRBV3-1 (or the pseudogene TRBV3-2) combines with J gene TRBJ2-5; D is uncertain. The CDR3 runs to 13 residues. Trimming removed 3 bases from V and 4 bases from J, with 9 bases in between. The germline V gene encodes CDR1 LGHDT and CDR2 YNNKEL (reference sequence). CDR3 in DNA: TGTGCCAGCAGCCATGGAAGTCGAGAGACCCAGTACTTC. It encodes CASSHGSRETQYF.

The rearrangement links TRBV6-5 to TRBJ2-3, with 7 bases fitting TRBD1. The CDR3 spans 14 residues. The V gene end was trimmed by 2 bases and the J gene end by 1 base; junction bases not matched to a gene: 0. Germline V gene data show CDR1 as MNHEY and CDR2 as SVGAGI. The CDR3 nucleotides read TGTGCCAGCAGTTACGGACAGGGCACAGATACGCAGTATTTT. Translating gives CASSYGQGTDTQYF.

The chain employs TRBV25-1 and TRBJ1-3, with D possibly TRBD1 on 6 matching bases. The V gene's germline CDR1 is MGHDK and CDR2 SYGVNS. The CDR3 length is 14 residues. V gave up 7 bases and J gave up 3 bases, with 13 bases separating them. The CDR3 is CASTEGGFGNTIYF. DNA of the CDR3: TGTGCCAGCACCGAGGGGGGTTTTGGAAACACCATATATTTT.

This clone was detected only once. The gene calls are TRBV7-9 and TRBJ2-7; 9 bases match TRBD1. Germline-derived CDR1 and CDR2 are SEHNR and FQNEAQ (reference sequence). J gave up 7 bases and V 5 bases, and 12 bases lay outside the gene matches. The CDR3 covers 15 residues. This CDR3 reads CASSKPGTGLLEQYF. The CDR3 DNA is TGTGCCAGCAGCAAGCCCGGGACAGGGCTGTTGGAGCAGTACTTC.

This clone was seen more than once but under ten times. J is TRBJ2-1 and V is TRBV24-1; TRBD2 agrees at 8 bases. Germline V CDR1 and CDR2: KGHDR, SFDVKD. The V segment lost 2 bases and the J segment 12 bases; nucleotides outside the gene matches: 14. The CDR3 contains 16 residues. CDR3 amino acids: CATSDSSGPGGIGQFF. The CDR3 coding sequence is TGTGCCACCAGTGATTCGTCGGGTCCGGGGGGGATTGGGCAGTTCTTC.

The chain joins TRBV11-2 to TRBJ1-3; 10 positions match TRBD1. This CDR3 is built from 15 residues. With 3 bases clipped from V and 4 bases from J, the junction kept 3 bases outside the gene matches. Germline V gene sequence: CDR1 SGHAT, CDR2 FQNNGV. CDR3 nucleotide sequence: TGTGCCAGCAGCTTCGGACAGGGGGTAGGAAACACCATATATTTT. It encodes CASSFGQGVGNTIYF.

The table lists this clone with a count of one. The chain employs TRBV5-1 and TRBJ2-5; TRBD1 aligns across 9 bases. Trimming at V came to 0 bases and at J to 2 bases, leaving 5 bases not matched to a gene. The CDR3 sequence is 16 residues long. CDR1 is SGHRS and CDR2 is YFSETQ in the germline V gene. The CDR3 nucleotides read TGCGCCAGCAGCTTGGGTTGGACAGGGGAACAAGAGACCCAGTACTTC. Translating it yields CASSLGWTGEQETQYF.

This chain uses TRBV28 with TRBJ1-2, with D tentatively TRBD1 (6 bases). This CDR3 contains 13 residues. Trimming shortened V by 6 bases and J by 3 bases, and 11 bases separated the two germline ends. CDR1 and CDR2 from the germline V gene are MDHEN and SYDVKM. The CDR3 sequence: CASRKTGYYGYTF. The CDR3 DNA is TGTGCCAGCAGAAAAACAGGGTACTATGGCTACACCTTC.

V and J are TRBV30 and TRBJ2-7; 8 bases map to TRBD2. Losses at the gene ends were 0 bases for V and 5 bases for J; bases not matched to a gene: 6. Germline CDR1 GTSNPN, CDR2 SVGIG (reference sequence). The CDR3 runs to 14 residues. In DNA, the CDR3 is TGTGCCTGGAGTGTAGGGAGCGGGGGCGACGAGCAGTACTTC. Residues: CAWSVGSGGDEQYF.

This clone has only a few counts. The gene calls are TRBV6-4 and TRBJ1-1, with 11 positions matching TRBD1. Germline CDR1 is MRHNA and CDR2 is SNTAGT. CDR3 length equals 17 residues. V lost 2 bases and J lost 0; bases outside the gene matches: 5. The CDR3 is CASSDTDRGQLNTEAFF. The CDR3 DNA reads as TGTGCCAGCAGTGACACGGACAGGGGGCAGTTGAACACTGAAGCTTTCTTT.

The gene calls are TRBV19 and TRBJ2-5; a possible D gene is TRBD1 (6 bases). Trimming removed 4 bases from V and 4 bases from J, with 10 bases in between. The CDR3 is made up of 13 amino acids. The germline gives CDR1 LNHDA, CDR2 SQIVND (reference sequence). The CDR3 DNA reads TGTGCCAGTAGTACGGGACAAGGAGAGACCCAGTACTTC. Protein product: CASSTGQGETQYF. The full variable domain, rest sourced from reference TRBV19 and TRBJ2-5, is DGGITQSPKYLFRKEGQNVTLSCEQNLNHDAMYWYRQDPGQGLRLIYYSQIVNDFQKGDIAEGYSVSREKKESFPLTVTSAQKNPTAFYLCASSTGQGETQYFGPGTRLLVL.